These 23 T cell receptor beta chains share one sample of origin, sequenced in a study of blood T cells in healthy people across ages. A sample-barcoded 5' primer and a J-beta primer mix were used in a second PCR of about 6 to 11 cycles. MiXCR, run by TCRdb on the 5' RACE reads, gives a single entry per CDR3 protein. There are roughly 900,000 distinct CDR3 sequences in the sample; more than 25% occur only once, and around a sixth lies in the top ten. The sequenced material came from blood. These receptors originate from an elderly woman in good health.

The chain links TRBV5-1 to TRBJ1-4; 7 bases are a match to TRBD1. Germline loops: CDR1 SGHRS, CDR2 YFSETQ. CDR3 length: 15 residues. Trimming took 4 bases from V and 0 from J; bases not matched to a gene: 3. Here the CDR3 reads CASSRGTATNEKLFF. The CDR3 DNA sequence: TGCGCCAGCAGCCGTGGGACAGCAACTAATGAAAAACTGTTTTTT.

As regards this clonotype: A much larger clone lies one base from this, so it may be a read error. This sequence joins TRBV6-2 or TRBV6-3 and TRBJ1-2; no clear D gene. The CDR3 has 15 amino acids. The germline V gene encodes CDR1 MNHEY and CDR2 SVGEGT. The CDR3 loop is CASSDIFRYNYGHTF. Written as DNA, the CDR3 is TGTGCCAGCAGTGATATATTCCGCTATAACTATGGCCACACCTTC.

This chain uses TRBV5-6 with TRBJ2-1; D remains ambiguous. The length of the CDR3 is 13 residues. V lost 2 bases to trimming and J lost 15 bases, with 18 bases between them. Germline V lookup: CDR1 SGHDT, CDR2 YYEEEE. The DNA of the CDR3 is TGTGCCAGCAGCTTTTACTTTAGTCCCGGTGCGTTCTTC. Residues: CASSFYFSPGAFF. Using reference TRBV5-6 and TRBJ2-1 for the parts outside the CDR3, the full variable domain is DAGVTQSPTHLIKTRGQQVTLRCSPKSGHDTVSWYQQALGQGPQFIFQYYEEEERQRGNFPDRFSGHQFPNYSSELNVNALLLGDSALYLCASSFYFSPGAFFGPGTRLTVL.

Concerning this clonotype: A much larger clone lies one base from this, so it may be a read error. This rearrangement joins TRBV7-2 to TRBJ1-6, with 7 bases aligning to TRBD1. CDR1 SGHTA and CDR2 FQGNSA come from the germline V gene. The CDR3 loop spans 12 amino acids. The CDR3, as DNA: TGTGCCAGCAGCGACAGGGTATCACCCCCCCACTTT. It encodes CASSDRVSPPHF.

V and J are TRBV6-1 and TRBJ1-6, with a tentative D call TRBD1 (5 bases). V gave up 5 bases and J gave up 4 bases, with 21 bases separating them. The V gene's germline CDR1 is MNHNS and CDR2 SASEGT. The CDR3 spans 18 residues. CDR3 DNA: TGTGCCAGCAGTACCGGGTCCCGAGGGGCAAATTATAATTCACCCCTCCACTTT. Amino acids: CASSTGSRGANYNSPLHF.

In this sample, this clonotype turned up many times. The chain couples TRBV6-2 or TRBV6-3 to TRBJ1-2; D gene unclear. CDR3 length: 15 amino acids. V was pared by 4 bases and J by 1 base, with 13 bases between. Germline V CDR1 and CDR2: MNHEY, SVGEGT. The CDR3 loop is CASSFGGPNNYGYTF. CDR3 DNA: TGTGCCAGCAGTTTTGGAGGGCCTAATAACTATGGCTACACCTTC.

This clonotype was seen ten or more times. The V call is TRBV9, the J call TRBJ2-7; 9 bases align to TRBD1. CDR1 and CDR2 from the germline V gene are SGDLS and YYNGEE. There are 13 residues in the CDR3. Trimming cost V 4 bases and J 4 bases; bases outside gene matches: 3. The CDR3 DNA reads TGTGCCAGCAGCAAGACAGGGGGATACGAGCAGTACTTC. Its translation: CASSKTGGYEQYF.

This clonotype has a handful of counts. The chain employs TRBV24-1 and TRBJ2-6; D gene uncertain. The CDR3 is 14 residues long. V lost 3 bases to trimming and J lost 4 bases, with 6 bases between them. The germline gives CDR1 KGHDR, CDR2 SFDVKD. In DNA, the CDR3 is TGTGCCACCAGTGATCCCGGCGGGGCCAACGTCCTGACTTTC. It translates to CATSDPGGANVLTF.

Note on this clonotype: This may stem from a read error, because a much larger clone lies one nucleotide away. The chain employs TRBV2 and TRBJ2-3; D call uncertain. In germline, CDR1 is SNHLY, CDR2 FYNNEI. This CDR3 region has 13 residues. In DNA form, the CDR3 reads TGTGTCAGCAGTGCGGAGCGCACAGATACGCAGTATTTT. It specifies CVSSAERTDTQYF.

The V gene is TRBV20-1, the J gene TRBJ2-7; D gene unclear. The V and J ends lost 5 bases and 6 bases respectively, with 17 bases between them. CDR1 DFQATT and CDR2 SNEGSKA come from the germline V gene (reference sequence). The CDR3 is 13 residues long. In nucleotides, the CDR3 is TGCAGTGCTCCGAAGGGTTCCACCTCCGAGCAGTACTTC. Its translation is CSAPKGSTSEQYF.

In its sample, this clonotype was seen a few times. The chain couples TRBV20-1 to TRBJ1-3; D is undetermined. V lost 6 bases and J lost 0, with 9 bases in between. Germline V gene sequence: CDR1 DFQATT, CDR2 SNEGSKA (reference sequence). The CDR3 sequence is 13 residues long. The CDR3 region is CSARRGSGNTIYF. DNA for the CDR3: TGCAGTGCAAGACGGGGCTCTGGAAACACCATATATTTT.

In its sample, this clonotype was seen many times. V and J are TRBV4-3 and TRBJ1-2, with D hard to call. Germline lookup yields CDR1 LGHNA and CDR2 YSLEER. V gave up 1 base and J gave up 7 bases, with 13 bases separating them. CDR3 length: 14 residues. The CDR3 nucleotides are TGCGCCAGCAGCCAAGTACAGACGACGGGTGGCTACACCTTC. This sequence encodes CASSQVQTTGGYTF.

The V and J genes are TRBV4-3 and TRBJ2-2; the D call may be TRBD1 or TRBD2 (6 bases each). The CDR3 is 16 residues long. Looked up from germline, CDR1 is LGHNA and CDR2 is YSLEER. The ends were cut back, 1 base at V and 6 bases at J, with 15 bases in the middle. CDR3 residues: CASSQGGAGLAGELFF. As DNA, the CDR3 is TGCGCCAGCAGCCAAGGGGGGGCAGGACTCGCCGGGGAGCTGTTTTTT.

In the case of this clonotype: A clone one base away is much larger, so this may be a read error. The chain employs TRBV4-3 and TRBJ1-5; 7 positions agree with TRBD1. CDR1 and CDR2 from the germline V gene are LGHNA and YSLEER. The CDR3 runs to 15 residues. V lost 1 base to trimming and J lost 4 bases; unmatched junction nucleotides: 4. CDR3 sequence reads: CASSQGDSANQPQHF. The CDR3 region has the DNA TGCGCCAGCAGCCAAGGGGACAGCGCTAATCAGCCCCAGCATTTT.

This clonotype appeared many times. This chain uses TRBV20-1 with TRBJ1-6; no firm D call. Deletions cut 5 bases from V and 10 bases from J, with 18 bases between. CDR3 length: 14 amino acids. The germline V gene has CDR1 DFQATT and CDR2 SNEGSKA (reference sequence). The CDR3 DNA sequence: TGCAGTGCTTCATTGGGCATTTCAGGATCACCCCTCCACTTT. Protein: CSASLGISGSPLHF.

This clonotype was found many times. This chain connects TRBV5-6 to TRBJ2-6; no firm D call. Germline V gives CDR1 SGHDT, CDR2 YYEEEE. Between the trimmed V and J ends, which lost 1 base and 2 bases, there was a span of 7 bases. The CDR3 length is 15 residues. CDR3 sequence: CASSLRVTGANVLTF. The CDR3 coding sequence is TGTGCCAGCAGCTTGCGTGTCACTGGGGCCAACGTCCTGACTTTC.

In this sample, this clonotype turned up many times. One end of the junction varies from germline; a read error may be responsible. V gene TRBV7-7 combines with J gene TRBJ2-5; TRBD1 aligns across 8 bases. The CDR3 contains 14 residues. CDR1 SSHAT and CDR2 FNYEAQ come from the germline V gene (reference sequence). CDR3 coding DNA: TGTGCTAGCAGCTTATCCAGGGGGCACGAGACCCAGTACTTC. Encoded protein: CASSLSRGHETQYF.

This clonotype was seen at least ten times. The J gene is TRBJ2-5, the V gene TRBV20-1; possible D gene TRBD1, 7 bases. CDR1 is DFQATT and CDR2 is SNEGSKA in the germline V gene (reference sequence). The CDR3 loop spans 14 amino acids. Trimming took off 6 bases at V and 6 bases at J, with 20 bases between the two ends. The CDR3 loop is CSADRQGGIQTQYF. In nucleotides, the CDR3 is TGCAGTGCAGATAGACAGGGAGGAATTCAGACCCAGTACTTC.

The rearrangement links TRBV20-1 to TRBJ2-7, with a tentative D call TRBD2 (5 bases). Germline V gives CDR1 DFQATT, CDR2 SNEGSKA (reference sequence). The V end was cut by 7 bases, the J end by 2 bases, with 9 bases between. This CDR3 is built from 11 residues. CDR3 DNA: TGCAGTGTGTTACTAGCCTACGAGCAGTACTTC. Its protein is CSVLLAYEQYF.

The sample holds many counts of this clonotype. The chain combines TRBV3-1 with TRBJ2-5; the match to TRBD1 covers 9 bases. CDR3 length: 14 amino acids. Germline V gene lookup returns CDR1 LGHDT and CDR2 YNNKEL (reference sequence). J was trimmed by 5 bases and V by 2 bases; bases with no gene match: 3. The CDR3 coding sequence is TGTGCCAGCAGCCAACGACAGGGGGTCGAGACCCAGTACTTC. This translates into CASSQRQGVETQYF.

The chain carries TRBV6-5 and TRBJ1-4, with 7 bases that match TRBD1. Trimming removed 6 bases from V and 5 bases from J; junction bases left unmatched: 3. This CDR3 comprises 13 residues. Germline loops: CDR1 MNHEY, CDR2 SVGAGI. CDR3 loop: CASSWDSNEKLFF. CDR3 DNA: TGTGCCAGCAGCTGGGACAGCAATGAAAAACTGTTTTTT.

Points on this clonotype: A clone one base away is much larger, so this may be a read error. The chain is built from TRBV7-2 and TRBJ2-5; D is uncertain. The germline V and J ends were trimmed by 2 bases and 11 bases, with 9 bases remaining between them. This CDR3 comprises 11 residues. Germline V gene sequence: CDR1 SGHTA, CDR2 FQGNSA. CDR3 residues: CASSLMREQYF. CDR3 nucleotides: TGTGCCAGCAGCTTAATGCGTGAGCAGTACTTC.

Note on this clonotype: Just one base apart from a much larger clone, this may be a read error. The genes are TRBV7-8 and TRBJ2-5, with unresolved D. The closer fit of TRBJ2-7 to the DNA end suggests the J call may be wrong. The CDR3 covers 19 residues. Germline CDR1 is SGHVS and CDR2 is FQNEAQ. CDR3 in amino acids: CASSLDPRLGPLRPYEQYF. The CDR3 DNA is TGTGCCAGCAGCTTAGATCCCCGCTTGGGTCCCCTGAGGCCCTACGAGCAGTACTTC.